This TCR beta chain was sequenced for a study of OX40 agonist ivuxolimab in advanced cancers. For the study at large: In this cohort, patients received ivuxolimab, an agonistic anti-OX40 (CD134) antibody. Patients were dosed intravenously with ivuxolimab at 0.01 to 10 mg/kg every 2 weeks.

Repertoires were generated with immunoSEQ multiplex PCR, while TCRdb's copy carries only in-frame clones and drops some. This sample carries 44,000 or so clones, approximately 90% of them seen once, and the ten largest clones take under 20%. This clone was recorded only once. The CDR3 is 17 amino acids. Trimming took 2 bases from V and 1 from J, leaving 17 bases between them. Germline V gives CDR1 MGHRA, CDR2 YSYEKL. This sequence originates from an adult with an advanced solid tumor such as melanoma, head and neck, liver or kidney cancer. Sequences were derived from CD4+ or CD8+ T cells sorted from blood, sampled in a trial of the OX40 agonist ivuxolimab. The rearrangement uses TRBV4-1 and TRBJ1-1; D remains ambiguous. As DNA, the CDR3 is TGCGCCAGCAGCCAAACATTTATGAGACAAAGGAACACTGAAGCTTTCTTT. Amino acids: CASSQTFMRQRNTEAFF.